Listed below are T cell receptor beta chains from one sample, sequenced in a study of brain T cells in children with intractable seizures. Clones were read by immunoSEQ multiplex PCR, and TCRdb kept only the in-frame ones, dropping some. Of about 350,000 clones in the sample, roughly 92% were seen once. The sample was peripheral blood, taken less than 6 months after surgery. The receptor source for this set is a boy younger than two with tuberous sclerosis and intractable seizures. Each CDR3 is given with its conserved first and last residue. The order of the fields is V gene, clone size, J gene, D gene, CDR3 protein, CDR3 DNA. D genes are given only for firm matches. The size of a clone is reported for some rows only, either as once, few or many, or as a class for expanded clones.

TRBV2	-	TRBJ1-1	-	CASSERGTEAFF	TGTGCCAGCAGTGAAAGAGGGACTGAAGCTTTCTTT
TRBV19	-	TRBJ1-4	TRBD1	CASSITGQHEKLFF	TGTGCCAGTAGTATAACGGGACAGCATGAAAAACTGTTTTTT
TRBV12-3/TRBV12-4	-	TRBJ2-7	-	CASSISYEQYF	TGTGCCAGCAGTATCTCCTACGAGCAGTACTTC
TRBV12-3/TRBV12-4	-	TRBJ1-2	-	CASSLGRGYGYTF	TGTGCCAGCAGTTTAGGTAGGGGCTATGGCTACACCTTC
TRBV30	-	TRBJ2-1	-	CAWSDGVFSYNEQFF	TGTGCCTGGAGTGATGGGGTCTTCTCCTACAATGAGCAGTTCTTC
TRBV14	-	TRBJ2-3	-	CASSQTAGITDTQYF	TGTGCCAGCAGCCAAACGGCAGGGATCACAGATACGCAGTATTTT
TRBV9	-	TRBJ1-6	TRBD1	CASSAVGQADNSPLHF	TGTGCCAGCAGCGCCGTAGGACAGGCAGATAATTCACCCCTCCACTTT
TRBV12-5	few	TRBJ1-1	-	CASAQTGNTEAFF	TGTGCTAGTGCCCAGACAGGTAACACTGAAGCTTTCTTT
TRBV6-5	few	TRBJ1-1	-	CASNSGAEAFF	TGTGCCAGCAACAGTGGGGCTGAAGCTTTCTTT
TRBV24-1	-	TRBJ2-3	-	CATSDHQPGTYTDTQYF	TGTGCCACCAGTGACCATCAACCCGGGACTTACACAGATACGCAGTATTTT
TRBV5-3	-	TRBJ2-5	TRBD2	CARSFCGGARETQYF	TGTGCCAGAAGCTTTTGCGGGGGGGCACGAGAGACCCAGTACTTC
TRBV5-1	-	TRBJ2-7	TRBD1	CASSLFRGPYEQYF	TGCGCCAGCAGCTTGTTCAGGGGGCCTTACGAGCAGTACTTC
TRBV11-3	-	TRBJ2-1	-	CASSVGGRVYNEQFF	TGTGCCAGCAGCGTCGGGGGCAGAGTCTACAATGAGCAGTTCTTC
TRBV5-4	-	TRBJ2-1	-	CASSPLSWVSYNEQFF	TGTGCCAGCAGCCCTCTATCTTGGGTATCCTACAATGAGCAGTTCTTC
TRBV19	-	TRBJ1-5	-	CASSIGPTAYSNQPQHF	TGTGCCAGTAGTATAGGTCCGACAGCCTATAGCAATCAGCCCCAGCATTTT
TRBV6-6	-	TRBJ2-2	-	CASRRQLDTGELFF	TGTGCCAGCAGGCGCCAACTAGACACCGGGGAGCTGTTTTTT
TRBV5-6	once	TRBJ2-1	TRBD2	CASSSRTSDPWVGEQFF	TGTGCCAGCAGCTCCCGGACTAGCGACCCGTGGGTTGGTGAGCAGTTCTTC
TRBV6-1	-	TRBJ2-1	TRBD2	CASSDSGLAGDNEQFF	TGTGCCAGCAGTGATTCGGGGTTAGCGGGGGACAATGAGCAGTTCTTC
TRBV6-1	-	TRBJ2-3	TRBD2	CASSDSGRRGTQYF	TGTGCCAGCAGTGATAGCGGGAGAAGAGGTACGCAGTATTTT
TRBV29-1	-	TRBJ1-2	TRBD1	CSVQGGRGRDYGYTF	TGCAGCGTCCAGGGAGGAAGGGGGCGGGACTATGGCTACACCTTC
TRBV25-1	-	TRBJ2-7	TRBD2	CASSPAGVHEQYF	TGTGCCAGCAGTCCCGCGGGGGTCCACGAGCAGTACTTC
TRBV9	once	TRBJ1-6	TRBD1	CASSLGQGVRNSPLHF	TGTGCCAGCAGCCTGGGACAGGGGGTAAGAAATTCACCCCTCCACTTT
TRBV25-1	once	TRBJ2-1	-	CASSDGGLAVNNEQFF	TGTGCCAGCAGTGATGGGGGGCTAGCGGTTAACAATGAGCAGTTCTTC
TRBV19	-	TRBJ2-7	-	CASREGANYEQYF	TGTGCCAGTAGAGAAGGGGCGAACTACGAGCAGTACTTC
TRBV19	-	TRBJ2-2	TRBD2	CASSIKTSGNTGELFF	TGTGCCAGTAGTATAAAGACTAGCGGGAACACCGGGGAGCTGTTTTTT
TRBV19	-	TRBJ2-3	-	CASSIRPPGGWGTQYF	TGTGCCAGTAGTATCCGTCCACCGGGGGGCTGGGGTACGCAGTATTTT
TRBV11-3	-	TRBJ2-1	TRBD2	CASSPVGEGERDNEQFF	TGTGCCAGCAGCCCCGTCGGGGAGGGAGAGCGGGACAATGAGCAGTTCTTC
TRBV4-1	few	TRBJ1-1	-	CASSQDPRGQGPSNTEAFF	TGCGCCAGCAGCCAAGATCCCAGGGGCCAGGGTCCCTCGAACACTGAAGCTTTCTTT
TRBV19	once	TRBJ2-7	-	CASSITAPPYEQYF	TGTGCCAGTAGTATTACTGCACCCCCTTACGAGCAGTACTTC
TRBV7-6	-	TRBJ1-5	-	CASSLESGGQHQPQHF	TGTGCCAGCAGCTTAGAGAGCGGGGGGCAACATCAGCCCCAGCATTTT
TRBV7-2	-	TRBJ2-7	-	CASSLIENYEQYF	TGTGCCAGCAGCTTAATTGAGAATTACGAGCAGTACTTC
TRBV9	-	TRBJ1-1	TRBD1	CASSGQGDTEAFF	TGTGCCAGCAGCGGACAGGGGGACACTGAAGCTTTCTTT
TRBV20-1	-	TRBJ2-5	-	CSGHRIETQYF	TGCAGTGGACACAGAATAGAGACCCAGTACTTC
TRBV24-1	-	TRBJ2-3	TRBD2	CATSDPTSGSAHTQYF	TGTGCCACCAGTGACCCAACTAGCGGGAGTGCACATACGCAGTATTTT
TRBV5-1	-	TRBJ2-7	TRBD1	CASSPGQGLVYEQYF	TGCGCCAGCAGCCCAGGACAGGGGCTTGTGTACGAGCAGTACTTC
TRBV2	-	TRBJ2-1	-	CASSGGTFSYNEQFF	TGTGCCAGCAGTGGTGGGACTTTCTCCTACAATGAGCAGTTCTTC
TRBV18	-	TRBJ2-7	TRBD2	CASSLAGGPSYEQYF	TGTGCCAGCTCACTAGCGGGAGGACCCTCCTACGAGCAGTACTTC
TRBV3-1/TRBV3-2	-	TRBJ1-1	-	CASSPYTRLLNTEAFF	TGTGCCAGCAGCCCTTACACCCGACTTCTGAACACTGAAGCTTTCTTT
TRBV15	-	TRBJ1-4	TRBD1	CATSRGQGALEKLFF	TGTGCCACCAGCCGCGGACAGGGGGCTCTTGAAAAACTGTTTTTT
TRBV11-3	-	TRBJ2-7	TRBD1	CASSPDRGHEQYF	TGTGCCAGCAGCCCGGACAGGGGGCACGAGCAGTACTTC
TRBV19	-	TRBJ1-1	-	CADPGLPITEAFF	TGTGCCGACCCGGGGCTCCCTATCACTGAAGCTTTCTTT
TRBV30	-	TRBJ1-2	-	CAWSVKSSNFYGYTF	TGTGCCTGGAGTGTCAAGTCGTCGAACTTCTATGGCTACACCTTC
TRBV19	-	TRBJ1-1	-	CASSRGVGSEAFF	TGTGCCAGTAGCCGGGGAGTTGGCTCTGAAGCTTTCTTT
TRBV15	-	TRBJ1-5	-	CATSPAAEYQPQHF	TGTGCCACCAGCCCCGCCGCGGAGTATCAGCCCCAGCATTTT
TRBV28	-	TRBJ2-3	-	CASSLPDTQYF	TGTGCCAGCAGTCTCCCAGATACGCAGTATTTT
TRBV9	-	TRBJ2-1	-	CASSASGATSYNEQFF	TGTGCCAGCAGCGCCTCCGGGGCGACTTCATACAATGAGCAGTTCTTC
TRBV25-1	-	TRBJ2-1	TRBD2	CASRLAGANEQFF	TGTGCCAGCAGACTAGCGGGAGCCAATGAGCAGTTCTTC
TRBV5-6	-	TRBJ2-3	-	CASSSGSLPLDTQYF	TGTGCCAGCAGCTCGGGTTCTCTTCCTCTAGATACGCAGTATTTT
TRBV9	-	TRBJ2-3	TRBD2	CASSPLAGGPGDTQYF	TGTGCCAGCAGCCCCTTAGCGGGGGGGCCGGGGGATACGCAGTATTTT
TRBV27	-	TRBJ2-7	-	CASSNRLTYEQYF	TGTGCCAGCTCTAATCGATTGACCTACGAGCAGTACTTC
TRBV2	once	TRBJ2-2	-	CASSEPTWAPGELFF	TGTGCCAGCAGTGAACCTACGTGGGCTCCCGGGGAGCTGTTTTTT
TRBV27	few	TRBJ2-7	-	CASSPYRDEQYF	TGTGCCAGCAGTCCATACAGGGACGAGCAGTACTTC
TRBV7-9	-	TRBJ2-3	-	CASSLGAGTDTQYF	TGTGCCAGCAGCCTGGGGGCCGGCACAGATACGCAGTATTTT
TRBV11-1	-	TRBJ2-5	-	CASSFGPENLQETQYF	TGTGCCAGCAGCTTTGGACCTGAGAACCTCCAAGAGACCCAGTACTTC
TRBV24-1	-	TRBJ1-1	TRBD1	CATSDRTGGTEAFF	TGTGCCACCAGTGACAGGACAGGGGGCACTGAAGCTTTCTTT
TRBV12-3/TRBV12-4	-	TRBJ2-1	TRBD2	CALEASGGSEQFF	TGTGCCCTAGAGGCTAGCGGGGGGAGTGAGCAGTTCTTC
TRBV21-1	-	TRBJ2-5	-	CASRGLAGEETQYF	TGTGCCAGCAGGGGGCTAGCGGGAGAGGAGACCCAGTACTTC
TRBV4-1	-	TRBJ2-3	-	CASSHPRGVSTDTQYF	TGCGCCAGCAGCCACCCGAGGGGGGTGAGCACAGATACGCAGTATTTT
TRBV5-6	-	TRBJ2-4	TRBD1	CASSSGTGRLGIQYF	TGTGCCAGCAGCTCAGGGACAGGGAGACTTGGAATTCAGTACTTC
TRBV10-3	-	TRBJ1-5	-	CAIGRGSGQPQHF	TGTGCCATCGGTAGGGGCTCCGGTCAGCCCCAGCATTTT